The rows below give T cell receptor beta chains drawn from one sample of a study of cytomegalovirus exposure and HLA in healthy donors. TCRdb's copy holds only in-frame clones and misses some; the assay was immunoSEQ multiplex PCR. The data show about 160,000 clones, around 79% seen once. The sample consisted of PBMCs. The source of these receptors is a man aged 35 to 55 in good health and CMV-seronegative. CDR3s include the opening cysteine and the closing phenylalanine or tryptophan. A D gene is named only where the DNA matches it firmly. Expanded clones get a size class; other rows say once, few or many, or leave the size out.

D | J | size | V | CDR3 | DNA
TRBD2 | TRBJ2-2 | . | TRBV7-9 | CAIGGTNTGELFF | TGTGCCATCGGGGGGACGAACACCGGGGAGCTGTTTTTT
TRBD2 | TRBJ2-2 | . | TRBV4-2 | CASPTPPASGNTGELFF | TGTGCCAGCCCTACCCCCCCGGCTAGCGGGAACACCGGGGAGCTGTTTTTT
TRBD1 | TRBJ2-3 | few | TRBV5-4 | CASSFRSGGRRARPADTQYF | TGTGCCAGCAGCTTCCGGTCAGGGGGCCGTCGGGCCCGACCAGCAGATACGCAGTATTTT
TRBD1 | TRBJ2-7 | . | TRBV28 | CASSRTGAYEQYF | TGTGCCAGCAGTCGGACAGGCGCCTACGAGCAGTACTTC
. | TRBJ1-6 | . | TRBV28 | CASSSGTRPLHF | TGTGCCAGCAGCTCCGGGACACGTCCCCTCCACTTT
. | TRBJ2-5 | . | TRBV15 | CATSSSPRLEIETQYF | TGTGCCACCAGCTCGTCTCCGCGACTAGAGATAGAGACCCAGTACTTC
. | TRBJ1-2 | . | TRBV15 | CATSRSGEAYGYTF | TGTGCCACCAGCAGATCCGGGGAAGCCTATGGCTACACCTTC
. | TRBJ2-7 | . | TRBV5-1 | CASSLVVRSNKVSAGEQYF | TGCGCCAGCAGCTTGGTAGTACGGAGCAACAAGGTTAGCGCCGGGGAGCAGTACTTC
. | TRBJ1-2 | . | TRBV28 | CASRNKQVLVSGYTF | TGTGCCAGCAGGAATAAACAGGTCCTAGTAAGTGGCTACACCTTC
. | TRBJ1-1 | . | TRBV6-1 | CASSPRSTVNTEAFF | TGTGCCAGCAGTCCCCGCTCCACAGTTAACACTGAAGCTTTCTTT
. | TRBJ2-1 | few | TRBV5-4 | CASSFIAGRDEQFF | TGTGCCAGCAGCTTCATCGCGGGACGCGATGAGCAGTTCTTC
. | TRBJ2-5 | few | TRBV4-2 | CASSQVGGTETQYF | TGTGCCAGCAGCCAAGTTGGGGGGACAGAGACCCAGTACTTC
. | TRBJ2-2 | . | TRBV9 | CASSVLEAGELFF | TGTGCCAGCAGCGTATTAGAGGCTGGGGAGCTGTTTTTT
. | TRBJ1-2 | . | TRBV21-1 | CASSNQTEGPSPYGYTF | TGTGCCAGCAGCAATCAGACAGAAGGGCCCTCTCCGTATGGCTACACCTTC
. | TRBJ2-1 | . | TRBV5-1 | CASTFYVGGEAYEQFF | TGCGCCAGCACCTTCTACGTGGGGGGAGAGGCATATGAGCAGTTCTTC
TRBD1 | TRBJ2-7 | few | TRBV25-1 | CASSEGQGSYEQYF | TGTGCCAGCAGTGAGGGACAGGGGTCCTACGAGCAGTACTTC
TRBD2 | TRBJ2-2 | . | TRBV9 | CASSVDGGLAGELFF | TGTGCCAGCAGCGTAGACGGAGGACTAGCCGGGGAGCTGTTTTTT
. | TRBJ1-2 | . | TRBV4-1 | CASSPRQILNGYTF | TGCGCCAGCAGCCCCAGACAGATTTTGAACGGCTACACCTTC
. | TRBJ2-4 | few | TRBV5-1 | CASSLGLEPKNIQYF | TGCGCCAGCAGCTTGGGACTAGAGCCCAAAAACATTCAGTACTTC
. | TRBJ1-2 | . | TRBV2 | CASSEAPVYGYTF | TGTGCCAGCAGTGAAGCGCCGGTATATGGCTACACCTTC
. | TRBJ2-7 | . | TRBV5-4 | CAAAREPTSYEQYF | TGTGCCGCCGCGAGGGAGCCCACCTCCTACGAGCAGTACTTC
. | TRBJ2-7 | . | TRBV29-1 | CSVGTFFSEQYF | TGCAGCGTTGGGACATTCTTTTCCGAGCAGTACTTC
. | TRBJ2-7 | . | TRBV11-2 | CASSVRAEQYF | TGTGCCAGCAGCGTTAGAGCCGAGCAGTACTTC
. | TRBJ2-1 | . | TRBV11-3 | CASSSRASGVGINEQFF | TGTGCCAGCAGCAGCAGGGCGTCAGGGGTCGGAATCAATGAGCAGTTCTTC
. | TRBJ1-2 | . | TRBV9 | CASSVDRLGAAGYTF | TGTGCCAGCAGCGTAGATCGGCTGGGGGCGGCCGGCTACACCTTC
. | TRBJ2-6 | medium-sized | TRBV6-4 | CASSSGLNSGANVLTF | TGTGCCAGCAGTTCCGGACTAAACTCTGGGGCCAACGTCCTGACTTTC
TRBD1 | TRBJ2-2 | . | TRBV6-1 | CASRRDRNTGELFF | TGTGCCAGCAGAAGGGACAGAAACACCGGGGAGCTGTTTTTT
TRBD2 | TRBJ2-3 | few | TRBV5-1 | CASSHGRLAGTPGTDTQYF | TGCGCCAGCAGCCATGGAAGGCTAGCGGGGACCCCTGGGACAGATACGCAGTATTTT
. | TRBJ2-7 | . | TRBV13 | CASSLLAGSYEQYF | TGTGCCAGCAGCTTACTAGCCGGGTCCTACGAGCAGTACTTC
TRBD2 | TRBJ2-2 | . | TRBV5-1 | CASSPGGGSGTGELFF | TGCGCCAGCAGCCCTGGCGGGGGATCGGGGACCGGGGAGCTGTTTTTT
TRBD2 | TRBJ2-3 | . | TRBV6-1 | CASSDISPGLVLTDTQYF | TGTGCCAGCAGTGATATATCTCCAGGACTAGTCCTCACAGATACGCAGTATTTT
. | TRBJ2-7 | . | TRBV6-5 | CASFLAGGNEQYF | TGTGCCAGCTTCCTGGCAGGGGGGAACGAGCAGTACTTC
TRBD1 | TRBJ2-2 | . | TRBV5-6 | CASSLGLQGATGELFF | TGTGCCAGCAGCTTGGGGTTACAGGGGGCGACCGGGGAGCTGTTTTTT
TRBD1 | TRBJ2-1 | . | TRBV5-6 | CASSPGQGGSYNEQFF | TGTGCCAGCAGCCCAGGACAGGGAGGCTCCTACAATGAGCAGTTCTTC
. | TRBJ2-2 | . | TRBV5-1 | CASSLFRENTGELFF | TGCGCCAGCAGCTTGTTCAGGGAGAACACCGGGGAGCTGTTTTTT
TRBD2 | TRBJ2-7 | . | TRBV9 | CASSVDPAGVTEQYF | TGTGCCAGCAGCGTAGATCCAGCGGGAGTTACTGAGCAGTACTTC
TRBD2 | TRBJ2-7 | . | TRBV4-3 | CASSHSGSSYEQYF | TGCGCCAGCAGCCACAGCGGGAGCTCCTACGAGCAGTACTTC
. | TRBJ1-1 | . | TRBV6-5 | CASSYSTGTFF | TGTGCCAGCAGTTACTCTACGGGAACTTTCTTT
TRBD2 | TRBJ2-1 | . | TRBV19 | CASSGRPYNEQFF | TGTGCCAGCAGCGGGAGGCCCTACAATGAGCAGTTCTTC
. | TRBJ1-3 | . | TRBV9 | CASSVAPQVRSLLGNTIYF | TGTGCCAGCAGCGTAGCTCCACAGGTTCGGAGCCTGTTAGGAAACACCATATATTTT
TRBD2 | TRBJ2-1 | . | TRBV5-1 | CASSVTSGSNGEQFF | TGCGCCAGCAGCGTCACTAGCGGGAGTAATGGTGAGCAGTTCTTC
. | TRBJ2-7 | . | TRBV4-1 | CASSQARFSYEQYF | TGCGCCAGCAGCCAAGCCCGGTTTTCCTACGAGCAGTACTTC
. | TRBJ1-4 | . | TRBV6-1 | CASSEGWSLRSVEKLFF | TGTGCCAGCAGTGAAGGTTGGAGTTTAAGGAGCGTTGAAAAACTGTTTTTT
TRBD2 | TRBJ2-1 | . | TRBV7-8 | CASSLSSGSNEQFF | TGTGCCAGCAGCCTTTCCAGCGGGAGCAATGAGCAGTTCTTC
TRBD2 | TRBJ2-7 | . | TRBV4-3 | CASSQGLGTTSEQYF | TGCGCCAGCAGCCAAGGCCTCGGGACTACCTCCGAGCAGTACTTC
TRBD1 | TRBJ2-3 | . | TRBV7-6 | CASSSRTGVLNTDTQYF | TGTGCCAGCAGCTCCAGGACAGGGGTCTTGAATACAGATACGCAGTATTTT
TRBD1 | TRBJ1-6 | . | TRBV10-3 | CAIKQGTNSPLHF | TGTGCCATCAAACAGGGGACTAATTCACCCCTCCACTTT
. | TRBJ2-3 | . | TRBV7-9 | CSSSLSTSDTQYF | TGTTCCAGCAGCTTAAGCACGTCAGATACGCAGTATTTT
TRBD1 | TRBJ1-5 | . | TRBV19 | CASSIRDRQGGPQHF | TGTGCCAGTAGTATCCGCGATCGACAGGGAGGGCCCCAGCATTTT
TRBD2 | TRBJ2-7 | few | TRBV27 | CASSWLAEPSRQYF | TGTGCCAGCAGTTGGCTAGCGGAGCCATCAAGGCAGTACTTC